Below, 4 T cell receptor beta chains from the same sample are listed, as sequenced in a study of early T cells in non-severe SARS-CoV-2 infection. TCRdb itself ran the 5' RACE reads through MiXCR, one entry per CDR3 protein. This repertoire shows approximately 90,000 distinct CDR3 sequences, 16% found once; its top ten account for around 4.9%. Specimen: whole blood, collected at baseline. The source of these receptors is an adult who was a healthcare worker with PCR-confirmed SARS-CoV-2 infection or an uninfected control (not recorded which).

The J gene is TRBJ2-3, the V gene TRBV10-3, with 12 bases aligning to TRBD2. CDR1 ENHRY and CDR2 SYGVKD come from the germline V gene. The CDR3 consists of 16 residues. J was trimmed by 3 bases and V by 8 bases; bases with no gene match: 9. Here the CDR3 DNA reads TGTGCCATCGGTCGACTACTAGCGGGAGGAACAGATACGCAGTATTTT. Protein: CAIGRLLAGGTDTQYF.

This clonotype was observed once. The genes are TRBV5-1 and TRBJ1-6, with TRBD1 as a possible D gene (6 bases). There are 16 residues in the CDR3. Trimming cost V 0 bases and J 7 bases, with 14 bases left between them. The germline V gene has CDR1 SGHRS and CDR2 YFSETQ. The CDR3 DNA reads as TGCGCCAGCAGCTTGGGGTTCGGCAGGGGAAATTCACCCCTCCACTTT. As protein: CASSLGFGRGNSPLHF.

The CDR3 DNA reads as TGTGCCAGCAGTTACGGGCAGGGGCTAGTTAACACTGAAGCTTTCTTT. It is translated as CASSYGQGLVNTEAFF. The chain combines TRBV6-6 with TRBJ1-1; tentative D call: TRBD1 (6 bases). The CDR3 has 16 amino acids. V was cut by 2 bases and J by 2 bases, with 15 bases left in between. Germline V gives CDR1 MNHNY, CDR2 SVGAGI (reference sequence).

Only a few counts were recorded for this clonotype. J is TRBJ2-5 and V is TRBV7-3; the D is unclear. The CDR3 is 13 amino acids. Germline values: CDR1 SGHTA, CDR2 FQGTGA. V gave up 2 bases and J gave up 3 bases, with 7 bases separating them. The CDR3 loop is CASSLSREETQYF. CDR3 sequence (DNA): TGTGCCAGCAGCTTATCCCGGGAAGAGACCCAGTACTTC.